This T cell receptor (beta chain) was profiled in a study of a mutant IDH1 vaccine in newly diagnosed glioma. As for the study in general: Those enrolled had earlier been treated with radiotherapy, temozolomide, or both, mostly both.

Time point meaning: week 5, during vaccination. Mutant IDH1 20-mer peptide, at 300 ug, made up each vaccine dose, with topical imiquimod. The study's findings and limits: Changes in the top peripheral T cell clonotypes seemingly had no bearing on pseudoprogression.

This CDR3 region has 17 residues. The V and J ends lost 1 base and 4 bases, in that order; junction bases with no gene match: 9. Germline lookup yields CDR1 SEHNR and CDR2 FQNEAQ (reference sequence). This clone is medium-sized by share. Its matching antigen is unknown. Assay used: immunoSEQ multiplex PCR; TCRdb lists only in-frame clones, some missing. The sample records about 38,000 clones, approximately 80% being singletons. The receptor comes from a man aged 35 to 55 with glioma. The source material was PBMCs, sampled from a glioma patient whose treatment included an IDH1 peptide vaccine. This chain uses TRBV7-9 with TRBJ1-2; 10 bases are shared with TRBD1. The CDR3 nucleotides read TGTGCCAGCAGCTTAGAGGGGACAGGGGCTTCTTTCTATGGCTACACCTTC. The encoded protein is CASSLEGTGASFYGYTF.